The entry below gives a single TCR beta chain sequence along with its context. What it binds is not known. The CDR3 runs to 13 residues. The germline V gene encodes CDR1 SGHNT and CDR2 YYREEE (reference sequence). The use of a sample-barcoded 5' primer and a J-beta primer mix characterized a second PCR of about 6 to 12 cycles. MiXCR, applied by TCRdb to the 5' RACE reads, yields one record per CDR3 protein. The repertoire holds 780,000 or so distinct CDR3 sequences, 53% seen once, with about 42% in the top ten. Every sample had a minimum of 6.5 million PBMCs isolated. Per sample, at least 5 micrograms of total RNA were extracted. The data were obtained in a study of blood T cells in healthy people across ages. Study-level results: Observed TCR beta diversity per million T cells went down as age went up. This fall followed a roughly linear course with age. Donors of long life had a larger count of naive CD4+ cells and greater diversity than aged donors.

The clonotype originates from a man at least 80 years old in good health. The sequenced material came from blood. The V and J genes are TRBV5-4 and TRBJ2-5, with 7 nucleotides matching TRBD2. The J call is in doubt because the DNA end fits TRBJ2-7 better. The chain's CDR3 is CASSLAGTNEQYF. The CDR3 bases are TGTGCCAGCAGCTTGGCGGGGACTAACGAGCAGTACTTC.